A selection of T cell receptor beta chains follows, all from one sample in a study of shared clonotypes between healthy human individuals. Produced via immunoSEQ multiplex PCR; TCRdb's table is partial and in-frame only. The sample records roughly 680,000 clones, about two thirds being singletons. The sample taken for sequencing was memory CD4+ T cells sorted from blood. All receptors come from a young woman in good health. Both conserved end residues are part of each CDR3. A D gene is named only where the DNA matches it firmly. Not all rows give a size; the values are once, few, many and, for expanded clones, a class.

CDR3nt: TGTGCCAGCAGCTTAGATCGGGGGGGGCCCTACGAGCAGTACTTC
CDR3aa: CASSLDRGGPYEQYF
d_gene: TRBD2
j_gene: TRBJ2-7
v_gene: TRBV11-2
abundance: few

CDR3nt: TGCAGTGCGACAGGGGATTACGAGCAGTACTTC
CDR3aa: CSATGDYEQYF
d_gene: TRBD1
j_gene: TRBJ2-7
v_gene: TRBV20-1
abundance: NA

CDR3nt: TGTGCCAGCACCGCCCACCAGGGAACTGAAGCTTTCTTT
CDR3aa: CASTAHQGTEAFF
d_gene: NA
j_gene: TRBJ1-1
v_gene: TRBV28
abundance: many

CDR3nt: TGTGCCAGCAGTGCCCGACAGGGTTATCGGAATCAGCCCCAGCATTTT
CDR3aa: CASSARQGYRNQPQHF
d_gene: TRBD1
j_gene: TRBJ1-5
v_gene: TRBV6-1
abundance: NA

CDR3nt: TGTGCCAGCAGGGGACGGAGACCGCCCTACGAGCAGTACTTC
CDR3aa: CASRGRRPPYEQYF
d_gene: NA
j_gene: TRBJ2-7
v_gene: TRBV28
abundance: NA

CDR3nt: TGCGCCAGCAGCTTGGCCTCCCTTGGGGCTAATGAAAAACTGTTTTTT
CDR3aa: CASSLASLGANEKLFF
d_gene: NA
j_gene: TRBJ1-4
v_gene: TRBV5-1
abundance: NA

CDR3nt: TGTGCCAGCAGCCCGGGACGGCAAAGCTACAATGAGCAGTTCTTC
CDR3aa: CASSPGRQSYNEQFF
d_gene: NA
j_gene: TRBJ2-1
v_gene: TRBV28
abundance: NA

CDR3nt: TGTGCCAGTAGTCCTGGACCGGCGGGGGCCCAGCATTTT
CDR3aa: CASSPGPAGAQHF
d_gene: NA
j_gene: TRBJ1-5
v_gene: TRBV19
abundance: NA

CDR3nt: TGTGCCAGCAGCTCAGCGGGAGGGCCTAACGAGCAGTACTTC
CDR3aa: CASSSAGGPNEQYF
d_gene: TRBD2
j_gene: TRBJ2-7
v_gene: TRBV5-8
abundance: NA

CDR3nt: TGTGCCAGCAGCGAGGGGGGACTAGCGGCGCAGACCCAGTACTTC
CDR3aa: CASSEGGLAAQTQYF
d_gene: TRBD2
j_gene: TRBJ2-5
v_gene: TRBV5-6
abundance: NA

CDR3nt: TGTGCCAGTAGTATAATGCTGTCCACAGATACGCAGTATTTT
CDR3aa: CASSIMLSTDTQYF
d_gene: NA
j_gene: TRBJ2-3
v_gene: TRBV19
abundance: few

CDR3nt: TGTGCCAGCAGTTTAAGATTGAGGAACTACGAGCAGTACTTC
CDR3aa: CASSLRLRNYEQYF
d_gene: NA
j_gene: TRBJ2-7
v_gene: TRBV27
abundance: NA

CDR3nt: TGTGCCACCAGACAGGGGGAGCATCAGCCCCAGCATTTT
CDR3aa: CATRQGEHQPQHF
d_gene: TRBD1
j_gene: TRBJ1-5
v_gene: TRBV6-5
abundance: few

CDR3nt: TGCGCCAGCAGCCTATCTAGCGGGACCCGATACGAGCAGTACTTC
CDR3aa: CASSLSSGTRYEQYF
d_gene: TRBD2
j_gene: TRBJ2-7
v_gene: TRBV4-1
abundance: NA

CDR3nt: TGTGCCAGTAGTCCCACCGCGGGGGGGGGTGGTCAGCCCCAGCATTTT
CDR3aa: CASSPTAGGGGQPQHF
d_gene: NA
j_gene: TRBJ1-5
v_gene: TRBV19
abundance: few

CDR3nt: TGTGCCAGCAGCACGGACCAAACCCCCTACGAGCAGTACTTC
CDR3aa: CASSTDQTPYEQYF
d_gene: NA
j_gene: TRBJ2-7
v_gene: TRBV5-4
abundance: NA

CDR3nt: TGTGCCAGCTCACCCGGGGCGGATTCCGGGGAGCTGTTTTTT
CDR3aa: CASSPGADSGELFF
d_gene: NA
j_gene: TRBJ2-2
v_gene: TRBV18
abundance: NA

CDR3nt: TGTGCCAGCAGTATAGGTGAGACCCAGTACTTC
CDR3aa: CASSIGETQYF
d_gene: NA
j_gene: TRBJ2-5
v_gene: TRBV6-1
abundance: NA

CDR3nt: TGCGCCAGCAGCGTAGGCCGCGGGAGGACTAGCACAGATACGCAGTATTTT
CDR3aa: CASSVGRGRTSTDTQYF
d_gene: TRBD2
j_gene: TRBJ2-3
v_gene: TRBV4-1
abundance: NA

CDR3nt: TGTGCCAGTACCATAGGACTAGCGGGTGAGCAGTTCTTC
CDR3aa: CASTIGLAGEQFF
d_gene: TRBD2
j_gene: TRBJ2-1
v_gene: TRBV19
abundance: NA

CDR3nt: TGCGCCAGCAGCGAACTACCGGGACGGAGCTCTGGAAACACCATATATTTT
CDR3aa: CASSELPGRSSGNTIYF
d_gene: NA
j_gene: TRBJ1-3
v_gene: TRBV5-1
abundance: once

CDR3nt: TGCGCCAGCAGCAAAGCAGGGGGGTCTTTCTTCAATGAGCAGTTCTTC
CDR3aa: CASSKAGGSFFNEQFF
d_gene: NA
j_gene: TRBJ2-1
v_gene: TRBV4-1
abundance: NA